This T cell receptor (beta chain) was recorded in a study of T-cell reconstitution after alpha-beta-depleted transplantation in children. General study points: There were some patients whose high TCRbeta diversity at day 60 came from surviving recipient T cells and thymic progenitors. The authors attributed T-cell counts and diversity one year after transplant mostly to newly produced T cells. In patients about two months after transplant, alpha-beta T cells reportedly arose from several hundred expanded graft clones.

From germline, CDR1 is MGHDK and CDR2 SYGVNS. V shed 6 bases and J shed 12 bases, with 9 bases lying between them. The CDR3 consists of 10 residues. TCRbeta library preparation incorporated unique molecular identifiers. TCRdb called the PCR reads again in MiXCR, with one record for every CDR3 protein. This sample yields 450,000 to 700,000 distinct CDR3 sequences, of which around 27% are seen a single time; 30% to 40% belongs to the top ten. This clonotype was detected only a few times. Its antigen is unknown. The starting material was PBMCs, obtained before TCRalphabeta/CD19-depleted stem cell transplant. J is TRBJ2-1 and V is TRBV25-1; no firm D call. The sequence came from a boy under two years old with Wiskott-Aldrich syndrome, due to receive a stem cell transplant. The CDR3 nucleotides are TGTGCCAGCAGCGGACGGACGCAGTTCTTC. Amino acid sequence: CASSGRTQFF.